One and the same sample provided the 17 T cell receptor beta chains below, sequenced in a study of T cell responses to AZD1222 COVID-19 vaccine. The table came from immunoSEQ multiplex PCR; TCRdb's copy has only in-frame clones and leaves some out. The sample records roughly 150,000 clones, roughly nine tenths being singletons. Material: peripheral blood, obtained 28 days after the second AZD1222 dose. The receptors shown here come from an adult who received the AZD1222 COVID-19 vaccine.

The chain couples TRBV27 to TRBJ2-7; 9 bases map to TRBD2. The ends lost 3 bases at V and 4 bases at J; junction bases unmatched: 7. Germline assignment: CDR1 MNHEY and CDR2 SMNVEV (reference sequence). This CDR3 has 15 amino acids. The DNA for the CDR3 is TGTGCCAGCAGTTTGGCCGGGACTAGCTCTTACGAGCAGTACTTC. Protein product: CASSLAGTSSYEQYF.

The chain couples TRBV14 to TRBJ2-5; D is unresolved. There are 15 residues in the CDR3. Trimming took 3 bases from V and 0 from J, leaving 11 bases between them. Per the germline V gene, CDR1 is SGHDN and CDR2 is FVKESK. CDR3 region: CASSHRVSYQETQYF. CDR3 DNA: TGTGCCAGCAGCCATAGGGTATCGTACCAAGAGACCCAGTACTTC.

Written as DNA, the CDR3 is TGTGCCAGTAGTACAAACTTCGGGAGCTCCTACGAGCAGTACTTC. This encodes CASSTNFGSSYEQYF. The chain recombines TRBV19 with TRBJ2-7; D is possibly TRBD2 (6 bases). Germline values: CDR1 LNHDA, CDR2 SQIVND (reference sequence). Trimming shortened V by 4 bases and J by 0 bases, and 13 bases separated the two germline ends. This CDR3 contains 15 residues.

The chain is built from TRBV19 and TRBJ1-5; 7 bases line up with TRBD1. J gave up 5 bases and V 4 bases, and 11 bases lay outside the gene matches. The germline V gene has CDR1 LNHDA and CDR2 SQIVND (reference sequence). The CDR3 runs to 16 residues. The CDR3: CASSTLFLDRDQPQHF. For the CDR3, the DNA is TGTGCCAGTAGTACTCTTTTCCTTGACAGGGATCAGCCCCAGCATTTT.

This clone appeared once. The rearrangement links TRBV10-2 to TRBJ2-3; 11 positions agree with TRBD2. The CDR3 contains 14 residues. J lost 6 bases, V lost 8 bases, and 7 bases had no gene match. Per germline, CDR1 WSHSY and CDR2 SAAADI. The DNA of the CDR3 is TGCGCCAGCTACATAGCGGGAGGGTCGGATACGCAGTATTTT. It translates to CASYIAGGSDTQYF.

This clone was recorded once. The rearrangement uses TRBV6-5 and TRBJ1-1; D gene unclear. Trimming took 3 bases from V and 1 from J, leaving 12 bases between them. The CDR3 sequence is 15 residues long. Germline CDR1 is MNHEY and CDR2 is SVGAGI. The CDR3 region is CASSYSRVPNTEAFF. The CDR3 DNA sequence: TGTGCCAGCAGTTATTCCCGGGTTCCGAACACTGAAGCTTTCTTT.

As DNA, the CDR3 is TGTGCCAGCAGTCGCGGAGGTAGCTATGGCTACACCTTC. Protein sequence: CASSRGGSYGYTF. This chain uses TRBV7-9 with TRBJ1-2, with D unresolved. Germline V gene lookup returns CDR1 SEHNR and CDR2 FQNEAQ (reference sequence). V was pared by 6 bases and J by 4 bases, with 12 bases between. The CDR3 loop spans 13 amino acids.

The chain is built from TRBV19 and TRBJ1-2, with unresolved D. V dropped 10 bases and J dropped 5 bases, with 14 bases sitting between them. The CDR3 extends over 12 amino acids. Germline CDR1 is LNHDA and CDR2 is SQIVND (reference sequence). CDR3 coding DNA: TGTGCCACCCACGGGCGATCTTATGGCTACACCTTC. Its translation: CATHGRSYGYTF.

The CDR3 region has the DNA TGCGCCAGCAGATGGGTATTATGGACAGGGGTGATCAATTCACCCCTCCACTTT. The encoded protein is CASRWVLWTGVINSPLHF. The rearrangement links TRBV23-1 to TRBJ1-6, with TRBD1 matching 9 bases. TRBV23-1 is annotated as an ORF whose role is uncertain. The V gene end was trimmed by 6 bases and the J gene end by 7 bases; junction bases not matched to a gene: 16. This CDR3 spans 18 amino acids.

The chain uses TRBV7-3 and TRBJ2-2; D is uncertain. This CDR3 has 15 residues. Between the trimmed V and J ends, which lost 3 bases and 0 bases, there was a span of 8 bases. Germline assignment: CDR1 SGHTA and CDR2 FQGTGA. The CDR3 DNA is TGTGCCAGCAGCTTTGGACCATCGAACACCGGGGAGCTGTTTTTT. The encoded protein is CASSFGPSNTGELFF.

The chain has TRBV6-5 and TRBJ1-5; D call uncertain. Looked up from germline, CDR1 is MNHEY and CDR2 is SVGAGI. Trimming stripped 0 bases from V and 4 bases from J, with 7 bases between. The CDR3 covers 14 residues. CDR3 sequence reads: CASSYSGRNQPQHF. As DNA, the CDR3 is TGTGCCAGCAGTTACTCAGGACGAAATCAGCCCCAGCATTTT.

This chain connects TRBV20-1 to TRBJ2-1; 8 bases line up with TRBD2. The junction had 12 bases not matched to a gene; V was cut back by 3 bases and J by 5 bases. The CDR3 length is 16 residues. Germline assignment: CDR1 DFQATT and CDR2 SNEGSKA (reference sequence). The CDR3 region has the DNA TGCAGTGCTAGTTGGGTCGGGAGGGCCGTAGACAATGAGCAGTTCTTC. This gives the protein CSASWVGRAVDNEQFF.

The chain uses TRBV6-4 and TRBJ2-1; D is uncertain. The ends were cut back, 3 bases at V and 3 bases at J, with 6 bases in the middle. Germline V gene sequence: CDR1 MRHNA, CDR2 SNTAGT. The CDR3 contains 13 residues. CDR3 residues: CASSEAIYNEQFF. The CDR3 DNA follows: TGTGCCAGCAGTGAAGCGATCTACAATGAGCAGTTCTTC.

The rearrangement links TRBV6-5 to TRBJ1-6; D unresolved. Germline V lookup: CDR1 MNHEY, CDR2 SVGAGI. The CDR3 spans 13 residues. V lost 7 bases, J lost 9 bases, and 13 bases lay in between. DNA for the CDR3: TGTGCCAGCACCCGCGATGAGAGTTCACCCCTCCACTTT. Its protein product is CASTRDESSPLHF.

CDR3 loop: CASSPDRENLHF. The CDR3 nucleotides read TGTGCCAGCAGCCCCGACAGGGAGAACCTCCACTTT. V is TRBV6-5 and J is TRBJ1-6; 7 nucleotides agree with TRBD1. The J segment lost 15 bases and the V segment lost 6 bases, leaving 8 bases of the junction unmatched. Germline loops: CDR1 MNHEY, CDR2 SVGAGI. This CDR3 has 12 residues.

The rearrangement joins TRBV27 to TRBJ2-5, with a weak D call TRBD1 (6 bases). V was cut by 6 bases and J by 1 base, with 12 bases left in between. In germline, CDR1 is MNHEY, CDR2 SMNVEV (reference sequence). The CDR3 runs 14 residues. This chain's CDR3 is CASRPLGAQETQYF. DNA of the CDR3: TGTGCCAGCAGGCCTCTGGGGGCCCAAGAGACCCAGTACTTC.

The chain carries TRBV14 and TRBJ2-5; TRBD2 aligns across 11 bases. CDR1 and CDR2 from the germline V gene are SGHDN and FVKESK. This CDR3 has 16 residues. Trimming at V came to 5 bases and at J to 0 bases, leaving 5 bases not matched to a gene. The CDR3 DNA sequence: TGTGCCAGCAGCAGGCGGACTAGCGGGTACCAAGAGACCCAGTACTTC. Its translation is CASSRRTSGYQETQYF.